The 18 T cell receptor beta chains in this list originate from one sample, sequenced in a study of T cells after yellow fever vaccination. TCRdb re-called the 5' RACE reads through MiXCR, storing one row per CDR3 protein. The sample yields just under 600,000 distinct CDR3 sequences, approximately 12% seen once. Source: PBMCs, taken on the day of the yellow fever booster vaccination. These receptor sequences come from a man aged 30-40 years who received the YFV17D yellow fever vaccine.

This clonotype occurred a few times. The chain is built from TRBV6-2 or TRBV6-3 and TRBJ1-5; D call uncertain. V shed 6 bases and J shed 0 bases, with 12 bases lying between them. In germline, CDR1 is MNHEY, CDR2 SVGEGT. This CDR3 has 15 amino acids. This CDR3 reads CASSWTAYSNQPQHF. The CDR3 DNA reads TGTGCCAGCAGCTGGACGGCCTATAGCAATCAGCCCCAGCATTTT.

This clonotype appeared a few times. The genes are TRBV20-1 and TRBJ2-1; the D gene could be TRBD1 or TRBD2 (5 bases each). The CDR3 is 10 amino acids. Trimming took off 5 bases at V and 10 bases at J, with 9 bases between the two ends. Germline CDR1 and CDR2: DFQATT and SNEGSKA (reference sequence). The CDR3 reads CSAGRGEQFF. CDR3 bases: TGCAGTGCTGGTCGGGGCGAGCAGTTCTTC.

This clonotype was detected a few times. DNA of the CDR3: TGTGCCACCCGGGGCGAGCAGTACTTC. It encodes CATRGEQYF. V usage is TRBV10-3 and J usage is TRBJ2-7, with D perhaps matching TRBD2 (5 bases). The V gene lost 10 bases and the J gene lost 6 bases, with 7 bases spanning the gap. The CDR3 totals 9 residues. Germline V gene data show CDR1 as ENHRY and CDR2 as SYGVKD.

This clonotype was detected a few times. This chain links TRBV18 with TRBJ1-1; D remains unclear. With 3 bases removed from V and 3 bases from J, the gap between germline ends came to 8 bases. Germline CDR1 is KGHSH and CDR2 is LQKENI. The CDR3 runs to 13 residues. CDR3 nucleotides: TGTGCCAGCTCACCCGACACCTACACTGAAGCTTTCTTT. The encoded protein is CASSPDTYTEAFF.

This clonotype was observed a few times. The chain employs TRBV6-2 or TRBV6-3 and TRBJ2-7; 13 nucleotides agree with TRBD2. The CDR3 has 15 amino acids. Per germline, CDR1 MNHEY and CDR2 SVGEGT. V gave up 1 base and J gave up 3 bases; unmatched junction bases: 0. CDR3 sequence reads: CASSYWTSGSYEQYF. CDR3 DNA: TGTGCCAGCAGTTACTGGACTAGCGGGAGCTACGAGCAGTACTTC.

At least ten counts were recorded for this clonotype. CDR3 sequence (DNA): TGTGCCAGCAGTGAGCACGAAGAGACCCAGTACTTC. Its protein is CASSEHEETQYF. This chain uses TRBV2 with TRBJ2-5, with D hard to call. Trimming shortened V by 3 bases and J by 3 bases, and 5 bases separated the two germline ends. The CDR3 extends over 12 amino acids. The germline V gene encodes CDR1 SNHLY and CDR2 FYNNEI.

This clonotype has only a few counts. This rearrangement joins TRBV5-1 to TRBJ1-1, with D perhaps TRBD1 (5 bases). The V gene lost 5 bases and the J gene lost 8 bases, with 16 bases spanning the gap. Germline loops: CDR1 SGHRS, CDR2 YFSETQ. This CDR3 is 13 amino acids long. DNA of the CDR3: TGCGCCAGCAGACAGGAGGCACGGCTGGAAGCTTTCTTT. It codes for CASRQEARLEAFF.

This clonotype was seen a few times. The rearrangement uses TRBV6-1 and TRBJ1-1; tentatively, D is TRBD1 (6 bases). The CDR3 covers 13 residues. CDR1 and CDR2 from the germline V gene are MNHNS and SASEGT. V lost 6 bases and J 4 bases, leaving 12 bases between the germline ends. CDR3 DNA sequence: TGTGCCAGCAGGGAGGGGGGTAGCACTGAAGCTTTCTTT. This sequence encodes CASREGGSTEAFF.

This clonotype was seen many times. V gene TRBV9 combines with J gene TRBJ2-7; D not certain. The CDR3 is 13 amino acids. Trimming stripped 0 bases from V and 4 bases from J, with 8 bases between. Germline assignment: CDR1 SGDLS and CDR2 YYNGEE. As DNA, the CDR3 is TGTGCCAGCAGCGTAGCTCCGAGGTACGAGCAGTACTTC. Protein: CASSVAPRYEQYF.

This clonotype has a handful of counts. The CDR3 bases are TGTGCCAGCAGAGGGCTCGGGACCTACGAGCAGTACTTC. Its translation: CASRGLGTYEQYF. The J gene is TRBJ2-7, the V gene TRBV6-2 or TRBV6-3; D might be TRBD2 (5 bases). The CDR3 covers 13 residues. The V and J ends lost 6 bases and 2 bases respectively, with 11 bases between them. CDR1 and CDR2 (germline): MNHEY, SVGEGT.

The chain is built from TRBV11-2 and TRBJ2-7; 7 bases line up with TRBD1. Germline assignment: CDR1 SGHAT and CDR2 FQNNGV. The V segment lost 7 bases and the J segment 3 bases; nucleotides outside the gene matches: 18. The CDR3 length is 17 residues. The CDR3 sequence is CASTPLGGSGGNYEQYF. The DNA of the CDR3 is TGTGCCAGCACCCCCCTAGGGGGCAGCGGAGGTAACTACGAGCAGTACTTC.

The chain carries TRBV20-1 and TRBJ2-7; D may be TRBD1 (6 bases). The CDR3 spans 16 residues. Germline V gene sequence: CDR1 DFQATT, CDR2 SNEGSKA (reference sequence). V was pared by 1 base and J by 5 bases, with 21 bases between. The CDR3 loop reads CSARVGVARGSDEQYF. The CDR3 bases are TGCAGTGCTAGAGTAGGGGTAGCGAGGGGGAGCGACGAGCAGTACTTC.

The chain uses TRBV29-1 and TRBJ2-1; perhaps D is TRBD1 or TRBD2 (5 bases each). The germline CDR1 and CDR2 sequences are SQVTM and ANQGSEA. Trimming removed 6 bases at V and 1 base at J, with 16 bases between. This CDR3 has 15 amino acids. CDR3 region: CSVAGTPSSYNEQFF. CDR3 nucleotides: TGCAGCGTAGCCGGGACCCCTAGTTCCTACAATGAGCAGTTCTTC.

V is TRBV29-1 and J is TRBJ2-7, with 12 bases aligning to TRBD2. Germline assignment: CDR1 SQVTM and CDR2 ANQGSEA. The CDR3 runs to 16 residues. V dropped 1 base and J dropped 0; count of bases not matched to a gene: 4. The CDR3 here is CSVEGLAGDFSYEQYF. In DNA, the CDR3 is TGCAGCGTTGAAGGACTAGCGGGAGATTTCTCCTACGAGCAGTACTTC.

The V call is TRBV11-2, the J call TRBJ2-3; tentatively, D is TRBD1 (5 bases). Between the trimmed V and J ends, which lost 2 bases and 9 bases, there was a span of 18 bases. Per germline, CDR1 SGHAT and CDR2 FQNNGV. This CDR3 has 15 amino acids. CDR3 amino acids: CASSLQGLRSNTQYF. The DNA of the CDR3 is TGTGCCAGCAGCTTACAGGGCCTAAGATCAAACACGCAGTATTTT.

The chain employs TRBV5-1 and TRBJ2-1; TRBD2 matches 13 bases. The germline V gene has CDR1 SGHRS and CDR2 YFSETQ. V lost 0 bases and J lost 8; bases outside the gene matches: 5. This CDR3 comprises 16 residues. The CDR3 region is CASSLELAGGVDEQFF. CDR3 nucleotide sequence: TGCGCCAGCAGCTTGGAACTAGCGGGGGGGGTTGATGAGCAGTTCTTC.

Here the CDR3 reads CASSPWTTSGEQYF. The CDR3 DNA reads as TGTGCCAGCTCACCATGGACTACCTCTGGCGAGCAGTACTTC. The V call is TRBV18, the J call TRBJ2-7; possible D gene TRBD2, 6 bases. The CDR3 covers 14 residues. Trimming cost V 2 bases and J 6 bases, with 14 bases left between them. Germline lookup yields CDR1 KGHSH and CDR2 LQKENI. Looking up the rest from reference TRBV18 and TRBJ2-7 gives the full variable domain: NAGVMQNPRHLVRRRGQEARLRCSPMKGHSHVYWYRQLPEEGLKFMVYLQKENIIDESGMPKERFSAEFPKEGPSILRIQQVVRGDSAAYFCASSPWTTSGEQYFGPGTRLTVT.

This rearrangement joins TRBV20-1 to TRBJ2-3; no firm D call. V lost 0 bases to trimming and J lost 8 bases, with 9 bases between them. The CDR3 is made up of 12 amino acids. Germline V CDR1 and CDR2: DFQATT, SNEGSKA (reference sequence). This CDR3 reads CSAREMGGTQYF. In DNA form, the CDR3 reads TGCAGTGCTAGAGAGATGGGCGGTACGCAGTATTTT.